The rows below give T cell receptor beta chains drawn from one sample of a study of T cells in Graves' hyperthyroidism and ophthalmopathy. TCRdb ran MiXCR on the multiplex PCR reads and lists one entry per CDR3 protein. The data contain 500,000 to 600,000 distinct CDR3 sequences, roughly 21% of them singletons. Sequences were obtained from blood. These receptors all come from a man aged 35-49 years with Graves' ophthalmopathy. The CDR3 runs from the conserved cysteine through the conserved F or W. A D gene is named only where the DNA matches it firmly. Clone size is not always given. Where it is, it says once, few, many or a class for expanded clones.

j_gene: TRBJ2-3
abundance: many
len: 15
v_gene: TRBV20-1
d_gene: TRBD2
CDR3nt: TGCAGTGCTACTGGACTAGCGGGCATCACAGATACGCAGTATTTT
CDR3aa: CSATGLAGITDTQYF

j_gene: TRBJ2-5
abundance: few
len: 15
v_gene: TRBV6-1
d_gene: NA
CDR3nt: TGTGCCAGCAGTGAAGCTCGGACAATCCAAGAGACCCAGTACTTC
CDR3aa: CASSEARTIQETQYF

j_gene: TRBJ2-7
abundance: many
len: 17
v_gene: TRBV11-2
d_gene: TRBD1
CDR3nt: TGTGCCAGCAGCTCTCCGGGACAGGGAATTTTCACCTACGAGCAGTACTTC
CDR3aa: CASSSPGQGIFTYEQYF

j_gene: TRBJ1-4
abundance: NA
len: 15
v_gene: TRBV6-2/TRBV6-3
d_gene: NA
CDR3nt: TGTGCCAGCAGACTACAGCCTGCGGCTAATGAAAAACTGTTTTTT
CDR3aa: CASRLQPAANEKLFF

j_gene: TRBJ1-2
abundance: many
len: 15
v_gene: TRBV5-1
d_gene: TRBD1
CDR3nt: TGCGCCAGCAGTTTCTCCGGGACAGCTAACTATGGCTACACCTTC
CDR3aa: CASSFSGTANYGYTF

j_gene: TRBJ1-5
abundance: few
len: 18
v_gene: TRBV28
d_gene: NA
CDR3nt: TGTGCCAGCAGTTTATTCACCTTCGGGGGCAGGGGCAATCAGCCCCAGCATTTT
CDR3aa: CASSLFTFGGRGNQPQHF

j_gene: TRBJ2-2
abundance: NA
len: 16
v_gene: TRBV19
d_gene: NA
CDR3nt: TGTGCCAGTAGCCGTCATGGAGGCTGGGTCACCGGGGAGCTGTTTTTT
CDR3aa: CASSRHGGWVTGELFF

j_gene: TRBJ2-1
abundance: many
len: 15
v_gene: TRBV11-2
d_gene: TRBD1
CDR3nt: TGTGCCAGCAGCCCGGACAGGGGCTCCTACAATGAGCAGTTCTTC
CDR3aa: CASSPDRGSYNEQFF

j_gene: TRBJ2-7
abundance: NA
len: 15
v_gene: TRBV9
d_gene: TRBD1
CDR3nt: TGTGCCACCAACCCCGGACAGGGGACGTCCTACGAGCAGTACTTC
CDR3aa: CATNPGQGTSYEQYF

j_gene: TRBJ2-7
abundance: few
len: 16
v_gene: TRBV4-1
d_gene: TRBD2
CDR3nt: TGCGCCAGCAGCCAAGATCCGGGACTAGCGGCCGGCGAGCAGTACTTC
CDR3aa: CASSQDPGLAAGEQYF

j_gene: TRBJ1-5
abundance: NA
len: 12
v_gene: TRBV19
d_gene: NA
CDR3nt: TGTGCCAGTAGTATAGGGCTTCAGCCCCAGCATTTT
CDR3aa: CASSIGLQPQHF

j_gene: TRBJ1-5
abundance: many
len: 13
v_gene: TRBV20-1
d_gene: NA
CDR3nt: TGCAGTGCTAGAGATGGGGGGGATCAGCCCCAGCATTTT
CDR3aa: CSARDGGDQPQHF

j_gene: TRBJ2-1
abundance: many
len: 15
v_gene: TRBV24-1
d_gene: NA
CDR3nt: TGTGCCACCAGTGGGGAGGATGTAATTGACAATGAGCAGTTCTTC
CDR3aa: CATSGEDVIDNEQFF

j_gene: TRBJ2-5
abundance: few
len: 13
v_gene: TRBV11-2
d_gene: NA
CDR3nt: TGTGCCAGCAGCCGGCCAGGGGAAGAGACCCAGTACTTC
CDR3aa: CASSRPGEETQYF

j_gene: TRBJ2-7
abundance: many
len: 12
v_gene: TRBV6-2/TRBV6-3
d_gene: NA
CDR3nt: TGTGCCAGCAGTTTAACAGGGAGTGTGCAGTACTTC
CDR3aa: CASSLTGSVQYF

j_gene: TRBJ2-1
abundance: many
len: 14
v_gene: TRBV30
d_gene: NA
CDR3nt: TGTGCCCAAGAGCTTAGAGGGGCCTACAATGAGCAGTTCTTC
CDR3aa: CAQELRGAYNEQFF

j_gene: TRBJ2-3
abundance: few
len: 15
v_gene: TRBV3-1
d_gene: TRBD2
CDR3nt: TGTGCCAGCAGCCAAGGACTAGCGGGGGAAGATACGCAGTATTTT
CDR3aa: CASSQGLAGEDTQYF

j_gene: TRBJ2-7
abundance: many
len: 14
v_gene: TRBV20-1
d_gene: TRBD2
CDR3nt: TGCAGTGCTAGTGGGTTAGCGGGGGGGAGCGAGCAGTACTTC
CDR3aa: CSASGLAGGSEQYF

j_gene: TRBJ2-5
abundance: many
len: 14
v_gene: TRBV7-2
d_gene: TRBD2
CDR3nt: TGTGCCAGCAGGGAAGGCGGGAGCTCAAAGACCCAGTACTTC
CDR3aa: CASREGGSSKTQYF

j_gene: TRBJ2-5
abundance: many
len: 14
v_gene: TRBV11-3
d_gene: NA
CDR3nt: TGTGCCAGCAGCTTAGGAAGGGTTGGAGAGACCCAGTACTTC
CDR3aa: CASSLGRVGETQYF

j_gene: TRBJ2-7
abundance: NA
len: 14
v_gene: TRBV7-9
d_gene: NA
CDR3nt: TGTGCCAGCAGCCGGTTCGATGACGGCTACGAGCAGTACTTC
CDR3aa: CASSRFDDGYEQYF

j_gene: TRBJ2-2
abundance: few
len: 13
v_gene: TRBV6-1
d_gene: NA
CDR3nt: TGTGCCAGCAGTACTACGGGTTTCGGGGAGCTGTTTTTT
CDR3aa: CASSTTGFGELFF

j_gene: TRBJ2-7
abundance: few
len: 13
v_gene: TRBV27
d_gene: NA
CDR3nt: TGTGCCAGCAGTTTACACGGGGACTACGAGCAGTACTTC
CDR3aa: CASSLHGDYEQYF

j_gene: TRBJ1-2
abundance: few
len: 15
v_gene: TRBV6-5
d_gene: NA
CDR3nt: TGTGCCAGCAGTTACTCGCCGGGGGGGGGCTATGGCTACACCTTC
CDR3aa: CASSYSPGGGYGYTF

j_gene: TRBJ1-1
abundance: many
len: 14
v_gene: TRBV9
d_gene: NA
CDR3nt: TGTGCCAGCAGCCCCACCAGAATGAACACTGAAGCTTTCTTT
CDR3aa: CASSPTRMNTEAFF

j_gene: TRBJ1-5
abundance: many
len: 13
v_gene: TRBV28
d_gene: NA
CDR3nt: TGTGCCAGCAGAGCACATGGCAATCAGCCCCAGCATTTT
CDR3aa: CASRAHGNQPQHF

j_gene: TRBJ2-7
abundance: NA
len: 13
v_gene: TRBV20-1
d_gene: NA
CDR3nt: TGCAGTGCTACGCGACCCGGTCCGGGCGAGCAGTACTTC
CDR3aa: CSATRPGPGEQYF

j_gene: TRBJ1-1
abundance: many
len: 16
v_gene: TRBV7-6
d_gene: TRBD1
CDR3nt: TGTGCCAGCAGCTTAACCCCCGGGACAGCGCCGTCTGAAGCTTTCTTT
CDR3aa: CASSLTPGTAPSEAFF

j_gene: TRBJ1-5
abundance: many
len: 13
v_gene: TRBV25-1
d_gene: NA
CDR3nt: TGTGCCAGCAGTGCCTCAGGGAATCAGCCCCAGCATTTT
CDR3aa: CASSASGNQPQHF

j_gene: TRBJ1-3
abundance: few
len: 16
v_gene: TRBV3-1
d_gene: NA
CDR3nt: TGTGCCAGCAGCCAGTTGGGCCAGAGCTCTGGAAACACCATATATTTT
CDR3aa: CASSQLGQSSGNTIYF

j_gene: TRBJ1-5
abundance: few
len: 15
v_gene: TRBV20-1
d_gene: NA
CDR3nt: TGCAGTGCTAGTCCCCCACAGGGTCTCGGTCAGCCCCAGCATTTT
CDR3aa: CSASPPQGLGQPQHF

j_gene: TRBJ1-2
abundance: NA
len: 14
v_gene: TRBV12-3/TRBV12-4
d_gene: TRBD1
CDR3nt: TGTGCCAGCAGTTCGACAGGGTCGTGGTATGGCTACACCTTC
CDR3aa: CASSSTGSWYGYTF

j_gene: TRBJ2-7
abundance: many
len: 15
v_gene: TRBV7-9
d_gene: NA
CDR3nt: TGTGCCAGCAGCCCTCTCTCAGGGGTCTCCTACGAGCAGTACTTC
CDR3aa: CASSPLSGVSYEQYF

j_gene: TRBJ2-7
abundance: NA
len: 16
v_gene: TRBV4-3
d_gene: TRBD1
CDR3nt: TGCGCCAGCAGCCAAGAAACAGGACAGGGGGGGTACGAGCAGTACTTC
CDR3aa: CASSQETGQGGYEQYF

j_gene: TRBJ1-2
abundance: few
len: 13
v_gene: TRBV5-1
d_gene: NA
CDR3nt: TGCGCCAGCAGCTTGGAGTGGGATGATGGCTACACCTTC
CDR3aa: CASSLEWDDGYTF

j_gene: TRBJ1-4
abundance: NA
len: 17
v_gene: TRBV3-2
d_gene: NA
CDR3nt: TGTGCCAGCAGCCAAGGTGGAAAGCCCAGGGGTAATGAAAAACTGTTTTTT
CDR3aa: CASSQGGKPRGNEKLFF

j_gene: TRBJ1-2
abundance: few
len: 12
v_gene: TRBV6-1
d_gene: TRBD1
CDR3nt: TGTGCCAGCAGGGGACAGAGCTATGGCTACACCTTC
CDR3aa: CASRGQSYGYTF

j_gene: TRBJ2-5
abundance: NA
len: 13
v_gene: TRBV2
d_gene: NA
CDR3nt: TGTGCCAGCAGTGAAATGAGTTGGGAGACCCAGTACTTC
CDR3aa: CASSEMSWETQYF

j_gene: TRBJ2-2
abundance: NA
len: 15
v_gene: TRBV12-5
d_gene: TRBD2
CDR3nt: TGTGCTAGTGGCCTCGGACTAGCAAAAACCGGGGAGCTGTTTTTT
CDR3aa: CASGLGLAKTGELFF

j_gene: TRBJ1-4
abundance: few
len: 13
v_gene: TRBV30
d_gene: NA
CDR3nt: TGTGCCTGGAGTGTCAAAAGGGCTGAAAAACTGTTTTTT
CDR3aa: CAWSVKRAEKLFF

j_gene: TRBJ1-1
abundance: NA
len: 13
v_gene: TRBV7-9
d_gene: TRBD1
CDR3nt: TGTGCCAGCAGCTCCAGGGGGCTACCTGAAGCTTTCTTT
CDR3aa: CASSSRGLPEAFF

j_gene: TRBJ1-1
abundance: many
len: 15
v_gene: TRBV18
d_gene: TRBD1
CDR3nt: TGTGCCAGCTCACCGCGTCAGGGGGCAAGGACTGAAGCTTTCTTT
CDR3aa: CASSPRQGARTEAFF

j_gene: TRBJ2-3
abundance: few
len: 15
v_gene: TRBV3-1
d_gene: NA
CDR3nt: TGTGCCAGCAGCGGGGGAGGGGGTCGCACAGATACGCAGTATTTT
CDR3aa: CASSGGGGRTDTQYF

j_gene: TRBJ2-1
abundance: many
len: 12
v_gene: TRBV12-3/TRBV12-4
d_gene: TRBD2
CDR3nt: TGTGCCAGCAGTTCACTAGCGGGTGAGCAGTTCTTC
CDR3aa: CASSSLAGEQFF

j_gene: TRBJ1-2
abundance: NA
len: 13
v_gene: TRBV7-2
d_gene: NA
CDR3nt: TGTGCCAGCCAACCAGGGGCTAACTATGGCTACACCTTC
CDR3aa: CASQPGANYGYTF

j_gene: TRBJ1-3
abundance: many
len: 15
v_gene: TRBV28
d_gene: NA
CDR3nt: TGTGCCAGCAGTTCCTCGGGAGACCCAAGAAACACCATATATTTT
CDR3aa: CASSSSGDPRNTIYF